A selection of T cell receptor beta chains follows, all from one sample in a study of cytomegalovirus exposure and HLA in healthy donors. This table comes from immunoSEQ multiplex PCR, and its TCRdb copy is limited to in-frame clones, with some not included. The repertoire holds 200,000 or so clones, roughly 80% seen once, with about 14% in the top ten. Sequenced input: PBMCs. Receptor source: a man aged 35-49 years in good health and CMV-seronegative. Both conserved end residues are part of each CDR3. The order of the fields is D gene, J gene, clone size, V gene, CDR3 protein. A D gene is named only where the DNA matches it firmly. Expanded clones are given a class, and other clones once, few, many or no size at all.

>TRBD1|TRBJ2-7|.|TRBV6-5
CASSYGTGTYEQYF
>.|TRBJ2-3|.|TRBV7-9
CASSLDRAARGFRADTQYF
>TRBD1|TRBJ2-7|once|TRBV7-2
CASSLGSTGQIVGEQYF
>TRBD1|TRBJ1-1|.|TRBV2
CASSRDRNTEAFF
>TRBD1|TRBJ2-1|.|TRBV7-3
CASSLGQGAFDEQFF
>.|TRBJ2-5|.|TRBV30
CAWSSDSETQYF
>.|TRBJ1-5|.|TRBV6-1
CAHAAGSNQPQHF
>TRBD1|TRBJ2-6|few|TRBV4-1
CASSQGTGFPSSGANVLTF
>TRBD1|TRBJ2-7|.|TRBV7-8
CASSFSAQGAYEQYF
>TRBD1|TRBJ1-2|.|TRBV14
CASRSGQKPYGYTF
>.|TRBJ2-7|.|TRBV5-1
CASSSGGPPSYEQYF
>TRBD2|TRBJ2-5|.|TRBV27
CARGGGYQETQYF
>TRBD1|TRBJ2-1|.|TRBV2
CASCLSGQGAAEQFF
>.|TRBJ1-1|.|TRBV2
CASSFVQPNTEAFF
>.|TRBJ1-3|.|TRBV27
CASSLSAAFSGNTIYF
>.|TRBJ1-4|once|TRBV9
CASSSTRDSANEKLFF
>.|TRBJ2-5|.|TRBV15
CATSRASGRETQYF
>.|TRBJ2-1|.|TRBV9
CASSVGHSGPYNEQFF
>.|TRBJ1-2|.|TRBV7-3
CASSLFGRADGYTF
>TRBD1|TRBJ1-2|once|TRBV13
CASIYRAYRGGYTF
>.|TRBJ2-7|.|TRBV6-5
CASKRGRDKVEQYF
>TRBD1|TRBJ1-3|.|TRBV9
CASAGGGGNTIYF
>TRBD2|TRBJ2-1|few|TRBV15
CATNQPGLAYNEQFF
>TRBD1|TRBJ1-5|.|TRBV6-6
CASRRDRGMGQPQHF
>.|TRBJ1-5|.|TRBV15
CATSREWRASNQPQHF
>.|TRBJ2-2|.|TRBV13
CASSPQVAGELFF
>.|TRBJ1-1|.|TRBV6-1
CASSASGLNTEAFF
>.|TRBJ1-2|.|TRBV29-1
CSVEGRGDSNYGYTF
>.|TRBJ1-2|.|TRBV4-2
CASSQDPGDYGYTF
>.|TRBJ1-1|.|TRBV4-3
CASSHAYREGGENMNTEAFF
>.|TRBJ2-1|.|TRBV21-1
CASSKAGVAGRNEQFF
>.|TRBJ2-7|once|TRBV7-9
CSSSLGLNEQYF
>TRBD2|.|once|TRBV2
CASSDGLAGVYEQYF
>TRBD1|TRBJ1-4|.|TRBV19
CASRGQGAGTNEKLFF
>.|TRBJ1-1|.|TRBV18
CASSLNRQVLNTEAFF
>.|TRBJ1-1|.|TRBV6-5
CASSRGGTEAFF
>TRBD2|TRBJ2-7|.|TRBV7-6
CASSLRWLAGGPYEQYF
>.|TRBJ1-2|.|TRBV10-2
CASSEGRARRDTF
>TRBD1|TRBJ1-4|.|TRBV6-5
CASSTKGTGNEKLFF
>TRBD1|TRBJ1-1|.|TRBV5-1
CASIGQAEAFF
>TRBD1|TRBJ2-6|.|TRBV5-6
CASSGWRAGGVSGANVLTF
>TRBD1|TRBJ2-7|.|TRBV20-1
CSAWTGNEQYF
>.|TRBJ2-7|.|TRBV7-9
CASSLVGGGIYEQYF
>TRBD1|TRBJ2-7|.|TRBV27
CASSSGQGPYEQYF
>TRBD1|TRBJ2-1|.|TRBV27
CASSIDRESYNEQFF
>.|TRBJ1-5|.|TRBV28
CASSIFRVNQPQHF
>TRBD2|TRBJ2-2|.|TRBV4-3
CASSQEASGYTGELFF